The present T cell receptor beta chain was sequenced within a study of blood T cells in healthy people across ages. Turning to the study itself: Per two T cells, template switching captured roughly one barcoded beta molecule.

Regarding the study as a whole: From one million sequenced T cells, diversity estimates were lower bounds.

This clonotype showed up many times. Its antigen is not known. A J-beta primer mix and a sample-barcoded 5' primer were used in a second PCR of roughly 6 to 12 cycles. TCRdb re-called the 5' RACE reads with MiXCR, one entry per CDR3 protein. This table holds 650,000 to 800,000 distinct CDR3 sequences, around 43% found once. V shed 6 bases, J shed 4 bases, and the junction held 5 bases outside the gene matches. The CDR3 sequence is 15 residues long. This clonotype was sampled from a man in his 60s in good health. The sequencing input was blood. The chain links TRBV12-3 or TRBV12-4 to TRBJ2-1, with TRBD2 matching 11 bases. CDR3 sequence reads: CASSFSGGGYNEQFF. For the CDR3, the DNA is TGTGCCAGCAGCTTTAGCGGGGGGGGTTACAATGAGCAGTTCTTC.